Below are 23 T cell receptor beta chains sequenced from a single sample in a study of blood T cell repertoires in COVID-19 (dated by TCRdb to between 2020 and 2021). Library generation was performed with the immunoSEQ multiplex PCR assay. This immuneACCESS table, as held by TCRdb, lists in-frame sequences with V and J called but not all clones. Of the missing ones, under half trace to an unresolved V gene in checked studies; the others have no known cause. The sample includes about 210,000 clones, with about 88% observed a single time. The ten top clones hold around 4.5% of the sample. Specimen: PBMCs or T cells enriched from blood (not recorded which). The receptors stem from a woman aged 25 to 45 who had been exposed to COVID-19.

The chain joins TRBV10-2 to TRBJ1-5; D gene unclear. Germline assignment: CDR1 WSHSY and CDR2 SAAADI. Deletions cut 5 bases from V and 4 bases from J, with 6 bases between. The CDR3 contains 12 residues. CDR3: CASSLGNQPQHF. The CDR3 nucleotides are TGCGCCAGCAGTCTCGGGAATCAGCCCCAGCATTTT.

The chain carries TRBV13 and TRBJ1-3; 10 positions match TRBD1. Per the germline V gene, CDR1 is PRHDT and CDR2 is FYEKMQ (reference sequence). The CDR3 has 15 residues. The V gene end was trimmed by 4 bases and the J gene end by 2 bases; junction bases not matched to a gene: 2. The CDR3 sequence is CASSSGTGAGNTIYF. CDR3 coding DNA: TGTGCCAGCAGCTCCGGGACAGGGGCTGGAAACACCATATATTTT.

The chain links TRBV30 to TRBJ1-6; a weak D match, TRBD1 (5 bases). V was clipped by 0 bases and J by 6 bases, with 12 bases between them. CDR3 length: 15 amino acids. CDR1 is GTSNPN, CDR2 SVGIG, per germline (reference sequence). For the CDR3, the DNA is TGTGCCTGGAGTGTACTCCGGCAGGGTAATTCACCCCTCCACTTT. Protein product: CAWSVLRQGNSPLHF.

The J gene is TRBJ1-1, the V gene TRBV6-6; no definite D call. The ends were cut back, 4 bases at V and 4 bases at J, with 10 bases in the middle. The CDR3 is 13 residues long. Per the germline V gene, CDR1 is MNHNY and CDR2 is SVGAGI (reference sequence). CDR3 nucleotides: TGTGCCAGCAGTTCAGGAGGGTTCACTGAAGCTTTCTTT. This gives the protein CASSSGGFTEAFF.

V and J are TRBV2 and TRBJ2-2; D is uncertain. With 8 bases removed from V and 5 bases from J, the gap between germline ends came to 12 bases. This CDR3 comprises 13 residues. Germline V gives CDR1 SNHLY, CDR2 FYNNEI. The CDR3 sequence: CASQSVQTGELFF. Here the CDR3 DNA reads TGTGCCAGCCAATCCGTACAGACCGGGGAGCTGTTTTTT.

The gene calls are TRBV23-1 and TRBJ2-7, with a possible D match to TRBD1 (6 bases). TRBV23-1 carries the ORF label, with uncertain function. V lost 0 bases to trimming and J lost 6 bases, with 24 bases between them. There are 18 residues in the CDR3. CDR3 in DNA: TGCGCCAGCAGTCAATCCCGACAGGTTGAAACCTCCGCCTGCGAGCAGTACTTC. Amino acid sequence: CASSQSRQVETSACEQYF.

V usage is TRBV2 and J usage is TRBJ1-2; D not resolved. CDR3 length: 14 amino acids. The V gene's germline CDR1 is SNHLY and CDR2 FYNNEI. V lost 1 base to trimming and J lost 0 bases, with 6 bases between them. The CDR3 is CASSEGQANYGYTF. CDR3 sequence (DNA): TGTGCCAGCAGTGAAGGACAAGCTAACTATGGCTACACCTTC.

CDR3 DNA: TGTGCCAGCAAGGGACAGGGCAACATGGGTGAGCAGTTCTTC. Its protein product is CASKGQGNMGEQFF. The chain is built from TRBV2 and TRBJ2-1; TRBD1 aligns across 9 bases. The germline gives CDR1 SNHLY, CDR2 FYNNEI. The ends lost 7 bases at V and 9 bases at J; junction bases unmatched: 10. The CDR3 has 14 residues.

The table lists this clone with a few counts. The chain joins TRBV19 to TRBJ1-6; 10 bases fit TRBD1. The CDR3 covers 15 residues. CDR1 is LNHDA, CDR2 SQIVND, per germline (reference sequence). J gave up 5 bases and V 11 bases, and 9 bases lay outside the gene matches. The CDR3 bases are TGTGCCTCCAGAGGACAGGGGGTGGATAATTCACCCCTCCACTTT. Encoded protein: CASRGQGVDNSPLHF.

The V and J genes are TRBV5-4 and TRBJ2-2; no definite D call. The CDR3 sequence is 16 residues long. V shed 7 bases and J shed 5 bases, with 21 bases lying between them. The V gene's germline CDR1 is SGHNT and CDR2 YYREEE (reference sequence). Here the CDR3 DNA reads TGTGCCAGCTCCTACTACCCAGACCCGAGAACCGGGGAGCTGTTTTTT. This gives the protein CASSYYPDPRTGELFF.

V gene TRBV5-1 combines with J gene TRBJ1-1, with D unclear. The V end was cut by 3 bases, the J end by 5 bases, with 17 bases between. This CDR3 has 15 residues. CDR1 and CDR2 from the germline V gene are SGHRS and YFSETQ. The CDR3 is CASSWGGGSWTEAFF. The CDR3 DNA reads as TGCGCCAGCAGCTGGGGAGGTGGGTCTTGGACTGAAGCTTTCTTT.

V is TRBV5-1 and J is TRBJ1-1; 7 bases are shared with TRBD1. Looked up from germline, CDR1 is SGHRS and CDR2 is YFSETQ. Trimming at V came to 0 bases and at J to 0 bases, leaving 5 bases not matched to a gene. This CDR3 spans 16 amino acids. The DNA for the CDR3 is TGCGCCAGCAGCTTGGACGTGACAGGGCTGAACACTGAAGCTTTCTTT. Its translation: CASSLDVTGLNTEAFF. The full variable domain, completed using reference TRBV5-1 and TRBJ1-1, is KAGVTQTPRYLIKTRGQQVTLSCSPISGHRSVSWYQQTPGQGLQFLFEYFSETQRNKGNFPGRFSGRQFSNSRSEMNVSTLELGDSALYLCASSLDVTGLNTEAFFGQGTRLTVV.

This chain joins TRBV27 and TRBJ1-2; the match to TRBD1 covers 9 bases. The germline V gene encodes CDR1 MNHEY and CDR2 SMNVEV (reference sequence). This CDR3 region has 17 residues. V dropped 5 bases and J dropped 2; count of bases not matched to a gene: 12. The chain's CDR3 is CASSPTGGTVVNYGYTF. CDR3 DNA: TGTGCCAGCAGTCCGACAGGGGGAACGGTGGTAAACTATGGCTACACCTTC.

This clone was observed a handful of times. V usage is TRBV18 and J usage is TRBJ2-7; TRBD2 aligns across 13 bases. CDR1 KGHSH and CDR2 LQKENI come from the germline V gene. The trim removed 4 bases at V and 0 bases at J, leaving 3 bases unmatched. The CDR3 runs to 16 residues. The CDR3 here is CASSQGLAGLSYEQYF. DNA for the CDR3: TGTGCCAGCTCACAGGGACTAGCGGGGCTCTCCTACGAGCAGTACTTC.

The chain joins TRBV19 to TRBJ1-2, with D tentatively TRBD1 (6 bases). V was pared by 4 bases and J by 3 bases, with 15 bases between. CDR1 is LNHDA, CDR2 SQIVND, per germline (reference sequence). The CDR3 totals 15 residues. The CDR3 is CASSTLAAGDYGYTF. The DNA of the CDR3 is TGTGCCAGTAGTACCTTGGCGGCAGGGGACTATGGCTACACCTTC.

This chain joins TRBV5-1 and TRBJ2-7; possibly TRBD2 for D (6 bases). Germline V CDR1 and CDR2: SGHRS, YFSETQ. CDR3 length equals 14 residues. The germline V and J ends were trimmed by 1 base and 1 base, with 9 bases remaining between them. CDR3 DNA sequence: TGCGCCAGCAGCTTGACGGCGGGGTCCTACGAGCAGTACTTC. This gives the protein CASSLTAGSYEQYF. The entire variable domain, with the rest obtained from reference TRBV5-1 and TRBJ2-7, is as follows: KAGVTQTPRYLIKTRGQQVTLSCSPISGHRSVSWYQQTPGQGLQFLFEYFSETQRNKGNFPGRFSGRQFSNSRSEMNVSTLELGDSALYLCASSLTAGSYEQYFGPGTRLTVT.

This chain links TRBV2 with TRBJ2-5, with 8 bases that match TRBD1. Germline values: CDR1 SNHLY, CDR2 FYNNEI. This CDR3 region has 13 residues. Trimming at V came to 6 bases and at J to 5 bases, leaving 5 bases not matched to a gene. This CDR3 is CASRLTGEETQYF. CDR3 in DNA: TGTGCCAGCAGATTGACAGGGGAGGAGACCCAGTACTTC.

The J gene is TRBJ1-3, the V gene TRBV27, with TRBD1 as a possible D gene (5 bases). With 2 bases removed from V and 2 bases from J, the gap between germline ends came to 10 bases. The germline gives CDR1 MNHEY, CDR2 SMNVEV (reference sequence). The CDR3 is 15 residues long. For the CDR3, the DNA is TGTGCCAGCAGTTTACAGGGTTCCCCTGGAAACACCATATATTTT. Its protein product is CASSLQGSPGNTIYF.

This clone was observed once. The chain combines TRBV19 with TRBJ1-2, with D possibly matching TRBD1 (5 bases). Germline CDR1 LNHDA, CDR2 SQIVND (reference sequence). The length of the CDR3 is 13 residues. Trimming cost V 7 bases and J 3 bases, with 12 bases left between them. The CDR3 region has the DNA TGTGCCAGTATCTCCGACAGAGACTATGGCTACACCTTC. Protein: CASISDRDYGYTF.

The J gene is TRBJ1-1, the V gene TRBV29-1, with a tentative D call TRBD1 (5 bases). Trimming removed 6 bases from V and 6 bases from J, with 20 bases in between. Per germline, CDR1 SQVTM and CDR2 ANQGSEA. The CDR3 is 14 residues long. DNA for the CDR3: TGCAGCGTAGCGGGAGGCCTCCGGGGGTCTGAAGCTTTCTTT. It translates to CSVAGGLRGSEAFF. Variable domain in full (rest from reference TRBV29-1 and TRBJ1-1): SAVISQKPSRDICQRGTSLTIQCQVDSQVTMMFWYRQQPGQSLTLIATANQGSEATYESGFVIDKFPISRPNLTFSTLTVSNMSPEDSSIYLCSVAGGLRGSEAFFGQGTRLTVV.

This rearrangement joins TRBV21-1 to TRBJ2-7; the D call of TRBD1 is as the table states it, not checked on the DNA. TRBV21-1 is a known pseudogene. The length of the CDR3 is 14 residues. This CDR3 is CASSKGTGGREQYF. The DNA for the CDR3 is TGTGCCAGCAGCAAAGGGACAGGGGGTAGGGAGCAGTACTTC.

For the CDR3, the DNA is TGTGCCAGCAGTGCAGAAGGGGCCTATAATTCACCCCTCCACTTT. The encoded protein is CASSAEGAYNSPLHF. The chain couples TRBV2 to TRBJ1-6; D possibly corresponds to TRBD1 (5 bases). CDR3 length: 15 residues. Trimming shortened V by 4 bases and J by 2 bases, and 9 bases separated the two germline ends. Germline V gene lookup returns CDR1 SNHLY and CDR2 FYNNEI.

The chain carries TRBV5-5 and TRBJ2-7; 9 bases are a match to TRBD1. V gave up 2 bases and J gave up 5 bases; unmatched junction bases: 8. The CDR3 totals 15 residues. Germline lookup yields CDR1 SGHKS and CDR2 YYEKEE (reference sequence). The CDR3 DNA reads TGTGCCAGCAGCTTAACCGGGACAGGGTTCAACGAGCAGTACTTC. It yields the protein CASSLTGTGFNEQYF.